This T cell receptor (beta chain) was sequenced in a study of CD8+ T cells in alopecia areata. Study at large: Tofacitinib dosing lasted 6 to 18 months, which was then followed by 6 months off drug.

Worth noting for this clone: Its target is unknown. The same CDR3 is also encoded by other DNA sequences in this sample.

Obtained from alopecia areata patients were lesional scalp punch biopsies along with peripheral blood. Extraction and reverse transcription of RNA yielded cDNA as the sequencing template. Data came from immunoSEQ multiplex PCR; TCRdb stores just in-frame clones and leaves some out. The sample lists 15,000 to 16,000 clones, 50% to 75% occurring once. Study results and limitations: Against the mouse data, patients shared TCRs less clearly, possibly for HLA reasons. Normal skin's resident alphabeta T cells are sequenced alongside lesional scalp T cells.

Trimming stripped 8 bases from V and 0 bases from J, with 14 bases between. The CDR3 runs 15 residues. From germline, CDR1 is SNHLY and CDR2 FYNNEI. This receptor was identified in a human donor with alopecia areata. Specimen: skin. The V call is TRBV2, the J call TRBJ2-1, with D unclear. In nucleotides, the CDR3 is TGTGCCAGCCTGTCCGAACGGAGCTCCTACAATGAGCAGTTCTTC. Protein sequence: CASLSERSSYNEQFF.